One T cell receptor (beta chain) is described in this entry. These data come from a study of OX40 agonist ivuxolimab in advanced cancers. In the study overall: Patients received the agonistic anti-OX40 (CD134) antibody ivuxolimab. Hepatocellular carcinoma, melanoma, renal cell or head and neck cancer affected the dose-escalation patients.

Clones were read by immunoSEQ multiplex PCR, and TCRdb kept only the in-frame ones, dropping some. Of fewer than 70,000 clones listed, roughly 84% are singletons. Sample: CD4+ or CD8+ T cells sorted from blood, taken in a trial of the OX40 agonist ivuxolimab. The sequence derives from an adult with an advanced solid tumor such as melanoma, head and neck, liver or kidney cancer.

The DNA of the CDR3 is TGTGCCAGCAGTGCCGGGAGGGCCGCCAACAACCATGAGCAGTTCTTC. Amino acids: CASSAGRAANNHEQFF. The rearrangement uses TRBV6-1 and TRBJ2-1; TRBD2 aligns across 8 bases. Germline lookup yields CDR1 MNHNS and CDR2 SASEGT. The trim removed 4 bases at V and 8 bases at J, leaving 13 bases unmatched. This CDR3 contains 16 residues.